These 31 T cell receptor beta chains were all obtained from the same sample, sequenced in a study of T cells in Graves' hyperthyroidism and ophthalmopathy. Amplification targeted TCR beta CDR3 regions from RNA transcripts. The TCR CDR3 was amplified in a first-round RT-PCR using the HTBI primer set. TCRdb re-called the multiplex PCR reads through MiXCR, storing one row per CDR3 protein. The data hold 490,000 or so distinct CDR3 sequences, with over 45% observed a single time. The sample taken for sequencing was peripheral blood or thyroid tissue (not recorded which). These receptors were obtained from an adult woman with Graves' disease, either hyperthyroidism or ophthalmopathy (not recorded which).

Many counts were recorded for this clonotype. V and J are TRBV5-8 and TRBJ1-1; TRBD1 matches 8 bases. The germline CDR1 and CDR2 sequences are SGHTS and YDEGEE. The length of the CDR3 is 17 residues. Trimming removed 0 bases from V and 0 bases from J; junction bases left unmatched: 7. The CDR3 spells CASSLDAQGAMNTEAFF. The CDR3 coding sequence is TGTGCCAGCAGCTTGGATGCCCAGGGGGCTATGAACACTGAAGCTTTCTTT.

This sequence joins TRBV20-1 and TRBJ1-5; no firm D call. The CDR3 contains 14 residues. Trimming pared 6 bases from V and 5 bases from J, leaving 17 bases between. Germline CDR1 DFQATT, CDR2 SNEGSKA (reference sequence). In DNA, the CDR3 is TGCAGTGCCGGCGGGTCCCGGGTCGATCAGCCCCAGCATTTT. Encoded protein: CSAGGSRVDQPQHF.

This clonotype has ten or more counts. The rearrangement links TRBV2 to TRBJ1-2, with a weak D call TRBD1 (5 bases). The length of the CDR3 is 14 residues. Germline V CDR1 and CDR2: SNHLY, FYNNEI. V dropped 8 bases and J dropped 0 bases, with 13 bases sitting between them. DNA of the CDR3: TGTGCCAGCGACGGGACCGCCGCTAACTATGGCTACACCTTC. It encodes CASDGTAANYGYTF.

The chain recombines TRBV25-1 with TRBJ2-5; D may be TRBD1 or TRBD2 (7 bases each). V dropped 3 bases and J dropped 5 bases, with 25 bases sitting between them. The length of the CDR3 is 18 residues. Germline V CDR1 and CDR2: MGHDK, SYGVNS. The CDR3 protein is CASSDNTGVGGDVETQYF. DNA of the CDR3: TGTGCCAGCAGTGACAATACAGGGGTGGGGGGGGACGTGGAGACCCAGTACTTC.

The chain uses TRBV2 and TRBJ2-2, with a possible D match to TRBD2 (5 bases). The V end lost 2 bases, the J end lost 6 bases, and 10 bases lay between the germline ends. This CDR3 is 14 amino acids long. The germline V gene has CDR1 SNHLY and CDR2 FYNNEI. The CDR3 sequence: CASSEPGKAGELFF. The CDR3 coding sequence is TGTGCCAGCAGTGAACCGGGGAAGGCCGGGGAGCTGTTTTTT.

This clonotype was counted between two and nine times. The rearrangement links TRBV10-3 to TRBJ2-7; TRBD1 or TRBD2 may be the D gene (5 bases each). CDR3 size: 12 residues. CDR1 and CDR2 (germline): ENHRY, SYGVKD. Trimming took off 10 bases at V and 3 bases at J, with 13 bases between the two ends. The CDR3 region is CATGTDGYEQYF. The CDR3 region has the DNA TGTGCCACCGGGACGGACGGCTACGAGCAGTACTTC.

This clonotype was detected many times. The rearrangement joins TRBV5-5 to TRBJ1-3, with D unclear. V dropped 4 bases and J dropped 6 bases, with 14 bases sitting between them. Germline V gives CDR1 SGHKS, CDR2 YYEKEE (reference sequence). The CDR3 totals 14 residues. CDR3 in amino acids: CASSPGQNVNTIYF. As DNA, the CDR3 is TGTGCCAGCAGCCCCGGGCAGAATGTAAACACCATATATTTT.

The chain employs TRBV7-2 and TRBJ2-5; 8 nucleotides line up with TRBD2. From germline, CDR1 is SGHTA and CDR2 FQGNSA. CDR3 length: 15 residues. Unmatched junction bases numbered 2, after V lost 0 bases and J lost 2 bases. DNA of the CDR3: TGTGCCAGCAGCTTAGCGTTAGCGGGGCAAGAGACCCAGTACTTC. This translates into CASSLALAGQETQYF.

This chain connects TRBV12-3 or TRBV12-4 to TRBJ1-1; the D is unclear. This CDR3 comprises 15 residues. Trimming removed 0 bases from V and 3 bases from J, with 11 bases in between. The CDR3 is CASSLANTGDTEAFF. As DNA, the CDR3 is TGTGCCAGCAGTTTAGCGAACACCGGGGACACTGAAGCTTTCTTT.

The J gene is TRBJ1-3, the V gene TRBV7-9; D unclear. Germline values: CDR1 SEHNR, CDR2 FQNEAQ (reference sequence). Trimming took off 5 bases at V and 6 bases at J, with 5 bases between the two ends. There are 11 residues in the CDR3. CDR3 nucleotides: TGTGCCAGCAGCGTTGCAAACACCATATATTTT. Translation gives CASSVANTIYF.

This clonotype was picked up many times. The chain is built from TRBV7-2 and TRBJ2-5; D tentatively reads TRBD1 or TRBD2 (5 bases each). The V and J ends lost 5 bases and 2 bases respectively, with 15 bases between them. The CDR3 covers 15 residues. The germline V gene encodes CDR1 SGHTA and CDR2 FQGNSA. CDR3 DNA: TGTGCCAGCAGCCCGCGACAGTCGGGACAAGAGACCCAGTACTTC. It specifies CASSPRQSGQETQYF.

This sequence joins TRBV10-3 and TRBJ1-5; D is uncertain. There are 16 residues in the CDR3. The germline V and J ends were trimmed by 0 bases and 11 bases, with 20 bases remaining between them. The germline gives CDR1 ENHRY, CDR2 SYGVKD. CDR3 loop: CAISESPAEEGETQHF. CDR3 nucleotides: TGTGCCATCAGTGAGTCGCCGGCCGAGGAGGGAGAGACCCAGCATTTT.

The genes are TRBV9 and TRBJ2-1; D may be TRBD2 (6 bases). Germline V CDR1 and CDR2: SGDLS, YYNGEE. V was trimmed by 1 base and J by 8 bases, leaving 13 bases between them. The CDR3 consists of 14 residues. The CDR3 DNA sequence: TGTGCCAGCAGCGTACCTAGTGCGGGGCATGAGCAGTTCTTC. Amino acids: CASSVPSAGHEQFF.

Concerning this clonotype itself: This sequence may be a read error, since a much larger clone differs from it by one base. V usage is TRBV6-5 and J usage is TRBJ1-1; no definite D call. CDR1 is MNHEY, CDR2 SVGAGI, per germline. CDR3 size: 13 residues. The CDR3 nucleotides read TGTGCCAGCAGAATATTACCGAACACTGAAGCTTCCTTT. Translated, it gives CASRILPNTEASF.

V and J are TRBV20-1 and TRBJ2-7, with D hard to call. Germline lookup yields CDR1 DFQATT and CDR2 SNEGSKA (reference sequence). There are 15 residues in the CDR3. The germline V and J ends were trimmed by 3 bases and 2 bases, with 17 bases remaining between them. The CDR3 region is CSASGRQPNPYEQYF. CDR3 coding DNA: TGCAGTGCTAGCGGTAGGCAGCCCAATCCCTACGAGCAGTACTTC.

This clonotype appeared many times. The genes are TRBV12-3 or TRBV12-4 and TRBJ1-1; unclear D gene. CDR3 length: 14 residues. V lost 3 bases and J lost 0, with 8 bases in between. The CDR3 DNA follows: TGTGCCAGCAGTTTGGGCAAAATGAACACTGAAGCTTTCTTT. It encodes CASSLGKMNTEAFF.

The CDR3 coding sequence is TGTGCCAGCAGTCCTCCTCCCGGACTAGCTCCGCACGAGCAGTACTTC. It yields the protein CASSPPPGLAPHEQYF. V usage is TRBV7-9 and J usage is TRBJ2-7; TRBD2 matches at 8 bases. This CDR3 is built from 16 residues. The J segment lost 5 bases and the V segment lost 6 bases, leaving 15 bases of the junction unmatched. Germline-derived CDR1 and CDR2 are SEHNR and FQNEAQ (reference sequence).

The chain has TRBV7-2 and TRBJ1-6; the match to TRBD1 covers 11 bases. Germline assignment: CDR1 SGHTA and CDR2 FQGNSA. CDR3 size: 15 residues. The V segment lost 5 bases and the J segment 10 bases; nucleotides outside the gene matches: 7. CDR3 loop: CASSIGQGAESPLHF. In DNA form, the CDR3 reads TGTGCCAGCAGCATCGGACAGGGGGCTGAGTCACCCCTCCACTTT.

This clonotype has ten or more counts. The V and J genes are TRBV5-1 and TRBJ1-4; a possible D gene is TRBD1 (6 bases). Germline V gives CDR1 SGHRS, CDR2 YFSETQ. The CDR3 is made up of 13 amino acids. Trimming left V 4 bases short and J 5 bases short, with 9 bases between. This CDR3 is CASSQQGNEKLFF. CDR3 DNA sequence: TGCGCCAGCAGCCAACAGGGAAATGAAAAACTGTTTTTT.

This clonotype was counted many times. This rearrangement joins TRBV10-3 to TRBJ2-7; 10 positions match TRBD1. J gave up 3 bases and V 4 bases, and 0 bases lay outside the gene matches. Germline V gives CDR1 ENHRY, CDR2 SYGVKD. This CDR3 has 13 residues. In DNA, the CDR3 is TGTGCCATCAGTGGGGACAGGGGCTACGAGCAGTACTTC. Its protein product is CAISGDRGYEQYF.

This clonotype showed up just a few times. This chain joins TRBV7-3 and TRBJ1-1; 10 bases agree with TRBD1. Germline values: CDR1 SGHTA, CDR2 FQGTGA. CDR3 length: 15 amino acids. J was trimmed by 4 bases and V by 5 bases; bases with no gene match: 7. The CDR3, as DNA: TGTGCCAGCAGCGGACAGGGGGGATGGGTCACTGAAGCTTTCTTT. The encoded protein is CASSGQGGWVTEAFF.

This clonotype was seen just once. The genes are TRBV7-9 and TRBJ2-5; TRBD1 might be the D (6 bases). The V gene lost 5 bases and the J gene lost 0 bases, with 13 bases spanning the gap. From germline, CDR1 is SEHNR and CDR2 FQNEAQ (reference sequence). CDR3 size: 15 residues. In DNA, the CDR3 is TGTGCCAGCAGCCACCGAGGGGGATACCAAGAGACCCAGTACTTC. It encodes CASSHRGGYQETQYF.

This clonotype was counted a few times. The CDR3, as DNA: TGCGCCAGCAGCTCGGACAGGGAATTGACTGAAGCTTTCTTT. Translated: CASSSDRELTEAFF. The J gene is TRBJ1-1, the V gene TRBV5-1; TRBD1 agrees at 8 bases. Germline V gene sequence: CDR1 SGHRS, CDR2 YFSETQ. This CDR3 has 14 residues. V shed 3 bases, J shed 5 bases, and the junction held 6 bases outside the gene matches.

This clonotype has just a few counts. The rearrangement links TRBV20-1 to TRBJ2-5; no clear D gene. V was shortened by 1 base and J by 4 bases, with 10 bases between the two germline ends. The germline V gene encodes CDR1 DFQATT and CDR2 SNEGSKA (reference sequence). The CDR3 runs 13 residues. The CDR3 DNA reads TGCAGTGCTAGAGGGCTAGATGGAGAGACCCAGTACTTC. This gives the protein CSARGLDGETQYF.

The J gene is TRBJ1-4, the V gene TRBV20-1; D remains unclear. In germline, CDR1 is DFQATT, CDR2 SNEGSKA (reference sequence). Trimming stripped 0 bases from V and 8 bases from J, with 13 bases between. The CDR3 runs to 14 residues. The DNA of the CDR3 is TGCAGTGCTAGAGATCAAGGGTCCGGCGAAAAACTGTTTTTT. Encoded protein: CSARDQGSGEKLFF.

This clonotype appeared many times. The chain couples TRBV12-3 or TRBV12-4 to TRBJ1-2; the D gene is possibly TRBD1 (6 bases). The ends were cut back, 1 base at V and 4 bases at J, with 13 bases in the middle. The CDR3 covers 15 residues. Here the CDR3 reads CASSLGDISPYGYTF. Here the CDR3 DNA reads TGTGCCAGCAGTTTAGGGGACATCTCCCCCTATGGCTACACCTTC.

The table lists this clonotype with many counts. The chain links TRBV7-2 to TRBJ1-3, with D uncertain. The ends were cut back, 5 bases at V and 4 bases at J, with 18 bases in the middle. The CDR3 extends over 16 amino acids. Germline CDR1 and CDR2: SGHTA and FQGNSA. The CDR3 DNA reads as TGTGCCAGCAGCCTAGACCCTCCTCGGGGAGGAAACACCATATATTTT. It codes for CASSLDPPRGGNTIYF.

This clonotype was observed many times. This chain connects TRBV7-9 to TRBJ1-2; no clear D. The CDR3 sequence is 13 residues long. V shed 5 bases and J shed 4 bases, with 11 bases lying between them. The germline V gene has CDR1 SEHNR and CDR2 FQNEAQ (reference sequence). CDR3 protein: CASSHPGIYGYTF. CDR3 in DNA: TGTGCCAGCAGCCACCCGGGGATCTATGGCTACACCTTC.

This clonotype was counted a few times. This chain links TRBV20-1 with TRBJ1-1; 8 bases are shared with TRBD1. Germline values: CDR1 DFQATT, CDR2 SNEGSKA (reference sequence). CDR3 size: 12 residues. The trim removed 6 bases at V and 11 bases at J, leaving 11 bases unmatched. The CDR3 nucleotides are TGCAGTGCCCCTCGGGACAGGACTGTTGCTTTCTTT. As protein: CSAPRDRTVAFF.

The chain couples TRBV5-1 to TRBJ2-5; 10 nucleotides match TRBD2. V was pared by 5 bases and J by 11 bases, with 6 bases of the junction left unmatched. CDR1 and CDR2 (germline): SGHRS, YFSETQ. The CDR3 sequence is 12 residues long. CDR3 residues: CASRPGLATQYF. The CDR3 DNA reads as TGCGCCAGCAGACCGGGACTAGCGACTCAGTACTTC. Variable domain in full (rest from reference TRBV5-1 and TRBJ2-5): KAGVTQTPRYLIKTRGQQVTLSCSPISGHRSVSWYQQTPGQGLQFLFEYFSETQRNKGNFPGRFSGRQFSNSRSEMNVSTLELGDSALYLCASRPGLATQYFGPGTRLLVL.

This clonotype was seen at least ten times. CDR3 nucleotides: TGCGCCAGCAGCTTGGTTCCCGGGGGGGAACAGCCCCAGCATTTT. This sequence encodes CASSLVPGGEQPQHF. The chain employs TRBV5-1 and TRBJ1-5, with a possible D match to TRBD1 (5 bases). Trimming pared 0 bases from V and 7 bases from J, leaving 14 bases between. Per germline, CDR1 SGHRS and CDR2 YFSETQ. This CDR3 is built from 15 residues.